The present T cell receptor (beta chain) was sequenced within a study of T cells in Graves' hyperthyroidism and ophthalmopathy. RNA transcripts gave rise to amplified TCR beta CDR3 regions. Initially, a first-round RT-PCR of the TCR CDR3 employed the HTBI primer set. TCRdb called the multiplex PCR reads again in MiXCR, with one record for every CDR3 protein. The table shows some 760,000 distinct CDR3 sequences, with 14% occurring only once. General observations from the study: The model anticipated ophthalmopathy a median around 6 months pre-onset.

Trimming took 6 bases from V and 0 from J; bases not matched to a gene: 10. The CDR3 is 18 amino acids. In germline, CDR1 is MNHNS, CDR2 SASEGT. With a duration under 2 months, the hyperthyroidism was newly diagnosed in patients aged 18 to 65. Clinical symptoms, serum thyroxine, TRAb, thyroid ultrasound and orbital computed tomography established diagnosis. This clonotype was counted only a few times. The target antigen is unknown. The origin of this receptor is a woman between 18 and 29 years old with Graves' hyperthyroidism. The sequenced sample was blood. This chain connects TRBV6-1 to TRBJ1-6, with 8 bases identical to TRBD1. The CDR3 coding sequence is TGTGCCAGCAGCCCCAGGGGGCGGGTCGGCTCCTATAATTCACCCCTCCACTTT. It yields the protein CASSPRGRVGSYNSPLHF.